The entry below describes one T cell receptor beta chain. Its antigen is unknown. This sample was included in a study of cytomegalovirus exposure and HLA in healthy donors. The CDR3 consists of 13 residues. Trimming pared 0 bases from V and 3 bases from J, leaving 6 bases between. The germline V gene has CDR1 SGDLS and CDR2 YYNGEE. Study conclusions and caveats: As a later analysis showed, a missense DCLRE1C variant was linked to trimming of TCR beta V- and J-genes.

PCR primers comprised 60 Vbeta and 13 Jbeta primers. Profiled with immunoSEQ multiplex PCR; TCRdb holds only in-frame clones, not every one. The repertoire holds approximately 120,000 clones, 80% to 85% seen once, with around 2.1% in the top ten. This clonotype originated in a woman in her 30s in good health and CMV-seronegative. Material for sequencing was PBMCs. The rearrangement joins TRBV9 to TRBJ1-1; the D is unclear. In nucleotides, the CDR3 is TGTGCCAGCAGCGTAGTCGGGGACACTGAAGCTTTCTTT. Protein sequence: CASSVVGDTEAFF.